These T cell receptor beta chains were read from a single sample in a study of early T cells in non-severe SARS-CoV-2 infection. TCRdb called the 5' RACE reads again in MiXCR, with one record for every CDR3 protein. The sample holds some 21,000 distinct CDR3 sequences; about 5.2% are singletons and the top ten take approximately 11%. The sequenced sample consisted of whole blood. The receptor set was obtained from an adult who was a healthcare worker with PCR-confirmed SARS-CoV-2 infection or an uninfected control (not recorded which). Each CDR3 is given with its conserved first and last residue. Each record gives: CDR3 protein, CDR3 DNA, D gene, V gene, J gene, clone size. D genes are given only for firm matches. Expanded clones are given a class, and other clones once, few, many or no size at all.

CDR3: CAISGGGRISYEQYF
DNA: TGTGCCATCAGTGGGGGGGGTAGGATCTCCTACGAGCAGTACTTC
D: TRBD2
V: TRBV10-3
J: TRBJ2-7
size: -

CDR3: CASSSRGVVGGQETQYF
DNA: TGTGCCAGCAGCTCCCGGGGTGTTGTAGGTGGGCAAGAGACCCAGTACTTC
D: -
V: TRBV7-9
J: TRBJ2-5
size: -

CDR3: CSVGAEGTNEKLFF
DNA: TGCAGCGTTGGCGCGGAGGGGACTAATGAAAAACTGTTTTTT
D: -
V: TRBV29-1
J: TRBJ1-4
size: medium-sized

CDR3: CASSFLRDNSPLHF
DNA: TGTGCCAGCAGTTTTCTCAGGGATAATTCACCCCTCCACTTT
D: -
V: TRBV27
J: TRBJ1-6
size: -

CDR3: CASSQGRTSGSYEQYF
DNA: TGTGCCAGCAGCCAAGGAAGGACTAGCGGTTCCTACGAGCAGTACTTC
D: TRBD2
V: TRBV3-1
J: TRBJ2-7
size: many

CDR3: CASSLEAGVTDTQYF
DNA: TGTGCCAGCAGCTTAGAAGCGGGGGTCACAGATACGCAGTATTTT
D: TRBD2
V: TRBV11-2
J: TRBJ2-3
size: few

CDR3: CASSQGTSGRATGELFF
DNA: TGCGCCAGCAGCCAAGGGACTAGCGGGAGGGCCACCGGGGAGCTGTTTTTT
D: TRBD2
V: TRBV4-3
J: TRBJ2-2
size: many

CDR3: CASSEIMSRAGDGYTF
DNA: TGTGCCAGCAGTGAAATTATGAGTAGGGCAGGGGATGGCTACACCTTC
D: -
V: TRBV6-1
J: TRBJ1-2
size: -

CDR3: CASTPTSGSINEQFF
DNA: TGTGCCAGCACCCCGACTAGCGGGAGTATCAATGAGCAGTTCTTC
D: TRBD2
V: TRBV7-9
J: TRBJ2-1
size: many

CDR3: CASSLDSGKYNEQFF
DNA: TGTGCCAGCAGCTTAGATAGCGGGAAGTACAATGAGCAGTTCTTC
D: TRBD2
V: TRBV7-2
J: TRBJ2-1
size: few

CDR3: CASSEGWQTREAFF
DNA: TGTGCCAGCAGTGAAGGATGGCAGACTAGAGAAGCTTTCTTT
D: -
V: TRBV6-1
J: TRBJ1-1
size: few

CDR3: CASSLDPGGSYNEQFF
DNA: TGTGCCAGCAGCTTGGACCCAGGGGGTTCCTACAATGAGCAGTTCTTC
D: TRBD1
V: TRBV5-5
J: TRBJ2-1
size: many

CDR3: CASSLRTSGRYNEQFF
DNA: TGTGCCAGCAGTTTGCGGACTAGCGGGAGATACAATGAGCAGTTCTTC
D: TRBD2
V: TRBV6-5
J: TRBJ2-1
size: many

CDR3: CSARDYKSPSYEQYF
DNA: TGCAGTGCTAGAGACTACAAATCGCCATCCTACGAGCAGTACTTC
D: -
V: TRBV20-1
J: TRBJ2-7
size: many

CDR3: CSASSRRAGLDTEAFF
DNA: TGCAGTGCTTCCTCAAGACGGGCTGGGTTGGACACTGAAGCTTTCTTT
D: -
V: TRBV20-1
J: TRBJ1-1
size: many

CDR3: CATSPDYQETQYF
DNA: TGTGCCACGTCTCCAGATTACCAAGAGACCCAGTACTTC
D: -
V: TRBV19
J: TRBJ2-5
size: many

CDR3: CAWRGLRSGRSYNEQFF
DNA: TGTGCCTGGCGAGGACTTAGAAGCGGGAGAAGCTACAATGAGCAGTTCTTC
D: TRBD2
V: TRBV30
J: TRBJ2-1
size: many

CDR3: CASSFGGSYQQYF
DNA: TGTGCCAGCAGCTTCGGCGGGAGCTACCAGCAGTACTTC
D: TRBD2
V: TRBV7-2
J: TRBJ2-7
size: -

CDR3: CASSELAGADTQYF
DNA: TGTGCCAGCAGTGAACTAGCGGGAGCGGATACGCAGTATTTT
D: TRBD2
V: TRBV6-1
J: TRBJ2-3
size: few

CDR3: CASSQLAGGPNEQFF
DNA: TGCGCCAGCAGCCAACTAGCGGGAGGGCCCAATGAGCAGTTCTTC
D: TRBD2
V: TRBV5-1
J: TRBJ2-1
size: many

CDR3: CSARERIGQSRGYTF
DNA: TGCAGTGCTAGAGAAAGGATAGGACAGTCTCGCGGCTACACCTTC
D: -
V: TRBV20-1
J: TRBJ1-2
size: many

CDR3: CSARRTGIGTGSYNSPLHF
DNA: TGCAGTGCTAGAAGGACAGGGATTGGAACAGGCTCCTATAATTCACCCCTCCACTTT
D: TRBD1
V: TRBV20-1
J: TRBJ1-6
size: few

CDR3: CASGGTGLSSGNTIYF
DNA: TGTGCCAGCGGTGGAACAGGACTTAGCTCTGGAAACACCATATATTTT
D: -
V: TRBV9
J: TRBJ1-3
size: few

CDR3: CSAEDISEADTQYF
DNA: TGCAGTGCTGAAGACATTTCGGAAGCAGATACGCAGTATTTT
D: -
V: TRBV20-1
J: TRBJ2-3
size: few

CDR3: CASSEQGAVWEQYF
DNA: TGTGCCAGCAGTGAACAGGGGGCGGTATGGGAGCAGTACTTC
D: TRBD1
V: TRBV2
J: TRBJ2-7
size: -

CDR3: CASSPRDGPLEQFF
DNA: TGTGCCAGCAGCCCCCGTGACGGACCTCTTGAGCAGTTCTTC
D: -
V: TRBV7-2
J: TRBJ2-1
size: many

CDR3: CASSGLAQETQYF
DNA: TGTGCCAGCAGCGGACTAGCGCAAGAGACCCAGTACTTC
D: TRBD2
V: TRBV7-6
J: TRBJ2-5
size: -

CDR3: CASSPVSGNVYEQYF
DNA: TGTGCCAGCAGCCCCGTTAGCGGGAACGTCTACGAGCAGTACTTC
D: TRBD2
V: TRBV3-1
J: TRBJ2-7
size: many

CDR3: CSAVNNEQFF
DNA: TGCAGTGCCGTTAACAATGAGCAGTTCTTC
D: -
V: TRBV20-1
J: TRBJ2-1
size: many

CDR3: CASSYSKGVGTGELFF
DNA: TGTGCCAGCAGTTACTCGAAAGGGGTCGGCACCGGGGAGCTGTTTTTT
D: -
V: TRBV6-5
J: TRBJ2-2
size: many

CDR3: CASSFGGALADTQYF
DNA: TGTGCCAGCAGTTTCGGGGGGGCGTTGGCAGATACGCAGTATTTT
D: TRBD2
V: TRBV12-3/TRBV12-4
J: TRBJ2-3
size: many

CDR3: CSAYFPDRGNTIYF
DNA: TGCAGTGCCTATTTCCCGGACAGAGGAAACACCATATATTTT
D: -
V: TRBV20-1
J: TRBJ1-3
size: many

CDR3: CASSPGTF
DNA: TGTGCCAGCAGCCCCGGCACCTTC
D: -
V: TRBV11-2
J: TRBJ1-2
size: -

CDR3: CASRRDRGPNEQFF
DNA: TGTGCCAGCAGGAGGGACAGGGGGCCGAATGAGCAGTTCTTC
D: TRBD1
V: TRBV2
J: TRBJ2-1
size: few

CDR3: CSAREAGAGGHNEQFF
DNA: TGCAGTGCTAGAGAGGCAGGAGCGGGAGGGCACAATGAGCAGTTCTTC
D: TRBD2
V: TRBV20-1
J: TRBJ2-1
size: many

CDR3: CASSKGQGTYNEQFF
DNA: TGTGCCAGCAGCAAAGGACAGGGGACTTACAATGAGCAGTTCTTC
D: TRBD1
V: TRBV7-3
J: TRBJ2-1
size: many

CDR3: CSVVSSSTDTQYF
DNA: TGCAGCGTTGTAAGCAGTTCCACAGATACGCAGTATTTT
D: -
V: TRBV29-1
J: TRBJ2-3
size: many

CDR3: CASSAGPEPNQPQHF
DNA: TGTGCCAGCAGCGCAGGCCCCGAACCCAATCAGCCCCAGCATTTT
D: -
V: TRBV9
J: TRBJ1-5
size: many

CDR3: CTSSQDGAGGSTPETQYF
DNA: TGCACCAGCAGCCAAGATGGGGCTGGCGGGAGTACTCCAGAGACCCAGTACTTC
D: -
V: TRBV1
J: TRBJ2-5
size: many

CDR3: CASSPGTEYEQYF
DNA: TGTGCCAGCAGCCCCGGGACAGAGTACGAGCAGTACTTC
D: TRBD1
V: TRBV6-6
J: TRBJ2-7
size: -